The clone carrying this TCR beta chain was detected a few times. This record comes from a study of T cells in Graves' hyperthyroidism and ophthalmopathy. Graves' hyperthyroidism was deemed stable given no ophthalmopathy progression within 18 months. Newly diagnosed patients aged 18 to 65 had hyperthyroidism of under 2 months' duration. Each diagnosis was grounded in clinical symptoms, serum thyroxine and TRAb, thyroid ultrasound, and orbital computed tomography. TCR beta CDR3 regions were amplified from RNA. Initially, a first-round RT-PCR of the TCR CDR3 employed the HTBI primer set. One entry per CDR3 protein results from TCRdb running MiXCR on the multiplex PCR reads. The profile shows 300,000 to 450,000 distinct CDR3 sequences, roughly 13% of them singletons. This CDR3 has 14 amino acids. Germline CDR1 LNHDA, CDR2 SQIVND (reference sequence). Trimming took off 3 bases at V and 5 bases at J, with 14 bases between the two ends.

The material sequenced was blood. This clonotype was sampled from a woman aged 60 to 75 with Graves' hyperthyroidism. The J gene is TRBJ2-7, the V gene TRBV19; either TRBD1 or TRBD2 may supply D (5 bases each). CDR3 in amino acids: CASSILDGTHEQYF. CDR3 bases: TGTGCCAGTAGTATTTTGGACGGGACCCACGAGCAGTACTTC.